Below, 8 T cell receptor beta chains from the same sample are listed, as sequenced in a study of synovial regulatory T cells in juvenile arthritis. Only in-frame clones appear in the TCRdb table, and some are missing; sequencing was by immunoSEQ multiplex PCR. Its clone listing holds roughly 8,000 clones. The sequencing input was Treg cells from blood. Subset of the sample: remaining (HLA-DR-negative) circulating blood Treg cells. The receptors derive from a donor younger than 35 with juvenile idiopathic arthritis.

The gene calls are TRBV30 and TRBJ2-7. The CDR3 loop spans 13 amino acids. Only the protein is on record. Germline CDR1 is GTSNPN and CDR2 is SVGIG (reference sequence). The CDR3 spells CAWGGRPRNEQYF. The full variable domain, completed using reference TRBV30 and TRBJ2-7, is SQTIHQWPATLVQPVGSPLSLECTVEGTSNPNLYWYRQAAGRGLQLLFYSVGIGQISSEVPQNLSASRPQDRQFILSSKKLLLSDSGFYLCAWGGRPRNEQYFGPGTRLTVT.

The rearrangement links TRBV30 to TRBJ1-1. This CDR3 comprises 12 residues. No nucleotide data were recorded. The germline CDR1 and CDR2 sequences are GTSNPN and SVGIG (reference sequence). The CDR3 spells CAWRPFGRPAFF.

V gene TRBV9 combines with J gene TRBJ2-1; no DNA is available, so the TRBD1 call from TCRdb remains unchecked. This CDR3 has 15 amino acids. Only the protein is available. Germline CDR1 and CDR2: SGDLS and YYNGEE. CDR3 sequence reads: CASSVGAQSYNEQFF.

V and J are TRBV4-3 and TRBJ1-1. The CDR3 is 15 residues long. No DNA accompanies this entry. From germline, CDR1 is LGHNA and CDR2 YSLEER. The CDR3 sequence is CASSQVSQGRTEAFF.

CDR3 amino acids: CATRAGGEEKLFF. The V and J genes are TRBV6-1 and TRBJ1-4. The CDR3 consists of 13 residues. The DNA sequence is not available. Germline lookup yields CDR1 MNHNS and CDR2 SASEGT.

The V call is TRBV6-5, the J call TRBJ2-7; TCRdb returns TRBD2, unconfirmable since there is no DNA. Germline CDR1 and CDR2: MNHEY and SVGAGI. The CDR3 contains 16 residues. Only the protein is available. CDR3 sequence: CASSYDRGVLPYEQYF.

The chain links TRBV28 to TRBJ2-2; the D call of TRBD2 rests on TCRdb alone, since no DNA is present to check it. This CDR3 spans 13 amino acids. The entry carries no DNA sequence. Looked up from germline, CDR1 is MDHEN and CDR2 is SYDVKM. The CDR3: CASSFGGTGELFF. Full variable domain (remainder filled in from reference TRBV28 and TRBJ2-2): DVKVTQSSRYLVKRTGEKVFLECVQDMDHENMFWYRQDPGLGLRLIYFSYDVKMKEKGDIPEGYSVSREKKERFSLILESASTNQTSMYLCASSFGGTGELFFGEGSRLTVL.

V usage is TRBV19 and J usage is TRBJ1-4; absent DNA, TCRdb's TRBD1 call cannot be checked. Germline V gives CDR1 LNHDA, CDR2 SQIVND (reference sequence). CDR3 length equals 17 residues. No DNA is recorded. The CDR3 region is CASSWTGVAGTNEKLFF. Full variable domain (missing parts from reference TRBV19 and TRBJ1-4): DGGITQSPKYLFRKEGQNVTLSCEQNLNHDAMYWYRQDPGQGLRLIYYSQIVNDFQKGDIAEGYSVSREKKESFPLTVTSAQKNPTAFYLCASSWTGVAGTNEKLFFGSGTQLSVL.